Below are 10 T cell receptor beta chains sequenced from a single sample in a study of CD8 T cells in ankylosing spondylitis. MiXCR was run by TCRdb on the 5' RACE reads, yielding one entry per CDR3 protein. This sample yields 130,000 or so distinct CDR3 sequences, of which roughly an eighth are seen a single time; around 4.1% belongs to the top ten. The specimen sequenced was blood, either unsorted or a sorted T cell fraction (not recorded which). The receptor set was obtained from a female donor with ankylosing spondylitis or in good health (not recorded which).

This clonotype showed up many times. V is TRBV20-1 and J is TRBJ2-5; D is uncertain. V lost 0 bases, J lost 3 bases, and 8 bases lay in between. CDR1 is DFQATT, CDR2 SNEGSKA, per germline (reference sequence). The CDR3 consists of 13 residues. CDR3 loop: CSAREGGKETQYF. For the CDR3, the DNA is TGCAGTGCTAGAGAGGGCGGAAAAGAGACCCAGTACTTC.

This clonotype was found many times. This sequence joins TRBV7-9 and TRBJ2-1; D is unclear. Germline lookup yields CDR1 SEHNR and CDR2 FQNEAQ (reference sequence). The V gene lost 2 bases and the J gene lost 2 bases, with 7 bases spanning the gap. The CDR3 runs 14 residues. CDR3: CASSLPTPYNEQFF. CDR3 in DNA: TGTGCCAGCAGCTTACCGACACCCTACAATGAGCAGTTCTTC.

The genes are TRBV19 and TRBJ1-1; no definite D call. In germline, CDR1 is LNHDA, CDR2 SQIVND (reference sequence). Trimming pared 1 base from V and 10 bases from J, leaving 10 bases between. The CDR3 length is 12 residues. The CDR3 coding sequence is TGTGCCAGTAGTATAGGCGTGGGAGGAGCTTTCTTT. Amino acid sequence: CASSIGVGGAFF. Filled out from reference TRBV19 and TRBJ1-1, the complete variable domain reads DGGITQSPKYLFRKEGQNVTLSCEQNLNHDAMYWYRQDPGQGLRLIYYSQIVNDFQKGDIAEGYSVSREKKESFPLTVTSAQKNPTAFYLCASSIGVGGAFFGQGTRLTVV.

The table lists this clonotype with many counts. CDR3 DNA: TGCAGTGCTAGAGATCAACTGAGCTCCTACAATGAGCAGTTCTTC. It is translated as CSARDQLSSYNEQFF. The V gene is TRBV20-1, the J gene TRBJ2-1, with D unresolved. CDR3 length equals 15 residues. V was clipped by 0 bases and J by 0 bases, with 9 bases between them. Per the germline V gene, CDR1 is DFQATT and CDR2 is SNEGSKA (reference sequence).

This clonotype has a single count. It may be a read error: a sequence one base away is much more abundant. The chain has TRBV30 and TRBJ1-3; weak D call: TRBD1 (5 bases). CDR1 and CDR2 (germline): GTSNPN, SVGIG (reference sequence). The CDR3 spans 13 residues. V lost 8 bases and J 2 bases, leaving 13 bases between the germline ends. CDR3 coding DNA: TGTGCCCGGAACGGGGGACCTGGAAACACCATATATTTT. It encodes CARNGGPGNTIYF.

This clonotype came up many times. The J gene is TRBJ2-3, the V gene TRBV20-1; the match to TRBD2 covers 8 bases. Germline values: CDR1 DFQATT, CDR2 SNEGSKA (reference sequence). The CDR3 is 15 residues long. The chain's CDR3 is CSAPQKGLVDGTQYF. The CDR3 DNA sequence: TGCAGCGCCCCCCAAAAGGGACTAGTAGATGGTACGCAGTATTTT.

The table lists this clonotype with many counts. The chain combines TRBV5-4 with TRBJ1-6, with D possibly matching TRBD1 (6 bases). The V end lost 4 bases, the J end lost 7 bases, and 15 bases lay between the germline ends. The CDR3 length is 15 residues. CDR1 SGHNT and CDR2 YYREEE come from the germline V gene (reference sequence). The CDR3 protein is CASSTRGALNSPLHF. As DNA, the CDR3 is TGTGCCAGCAGCACCCGGGGGGCCCTCAATTCACCCCTCCACTTT.

Ten or more counts support this clonotype. The chain couples TRBV20-1 to TRBJ1-5; 9 bases fit TRBD1. The germline CDR1 and CDR2 sequences are DFQATT and SNEGSKA (reference sequence). After removal of 3 bases from V and 0 bases from J, the junction contained 0 bases not matched to a gene. This CDR3 is 14 amino acids long. The DNA of the CDR3 is TGCAGTGCTAGGACAGGGGGTAGCAATCAGCCCCAGCATTTT. This sequence encodes CSARTGGSNQPQHF.

This clonotype was detected many times. This chain uses TRBV7-9 with TRBJ2-1; D call uncertain. Germline CDR1 reads SEHNR; CDR2 reads FQNEAQ (reference sequence). The V gene lost 5 bases and the J gene lost 5 bases, with 10 bases spanning the gap. This CDR3 is built from 13 residues. This chain's CDR3 is CASSRLENNEQFF. The CDR3 nucleotides read TGTGCCAGCAGCAGATTAGAGAACAATGAGCAGTTCTTC.

In this sample, this clonotype turned up many times. In DNA form, the CDR3 reads TGTGCCAGCTCACCACCAACAGGGAAGTACCAAGAGACCCAGTACTTC. Amino acids: CASSPPTGKYQETQYF. The V call is TRBV18, the J call TRBJ2-5; perhaps TRBD1 as D (6 bases). V lost 0 bases and J 0 bases, leaving 11 bases between the germline ends. The germline V gene has CDR1 KGHSH and CDR2 LQKENI. The CDR3 has 16 amino acids.